Presented here are 31 T cell receptor beta chains from one specimen sequenced in a study of blood T cell repertoires in COVID-19. The repertoire was sequenced with immunoSEQ multiplex PCR; TCRdb's copy has only in-frame clones and lacks some. The sample holds tens of thousands of clones, more than 70% seen once. Material: peripheral blood. All receptors come from a woman older than 75 with active COVID-19.

The V and J genes are TRBV9 and TRBJ2-2; possible D gene TRBD2, 5 bases. V lost 0 bases and J lost 1, with 10 bases in between. This CDR3 is built from 16 residues. Germline CDR1 SGDLS, CDR2 YYNGEE. CDR3 sequence: CASSVVLAENTGELFF. Here the CDR3 DNA reads TGTGCCAGCAGCGTAGTTCTAGCAGAGAACACCGGGGAGCTGTTTTTT. Full variable domain (missing parts from reference TRBV9 and TRBJ2-2): DSGVTQTPKHLITATGQRVTLRCSPRSGDLSVYWYQQSLDQGLQFLIQYYNGEERAKGNILERFSAQQFPDLHSELNLSSLELGDSALYFCASSVVLAENTGELFFGEGSRLTVL.

The CDR3 DNA follows: TGTGCCAGCAGTGAAATTGTGGAGGGGGCGGGTTTCACAGATACGCAGTATTTT. It is translated as CASSEIVEGAGFTDTQYF. The rearrangement joins TRBV6-1 to TRBJ2-3, with D maybe TRBD1 (7 bases). Germline CDR1 reads MNHNS; CDR2 reads SASEGT. Between the trimmed V and J ends, which lost 2 bases and 2 bases, there was a span of 20 bases. The CDR3 is 18 amino acids.

CDR3 DNA: TGTGCCAGCAGCCCCGGGACACCCGGCCAAGAGACCCAGTACTTC. It translates to CASSPGTPGQETQYF. V usage is TRBV11-2 and J usage is TRBJ2-5; perhaps TRBD1 as D (6 bases). The CDR3 length is 15 residues. Germline lookup yields CDR1 SGHAT and CDR2 FQNNGV. Trimming cost V 5 bases and J 1 base, with 14 bases left between them.

V gene TRBV2 combines with J gene TRBJ1-2; 7 nucleotides agree with TRBD1. The V segment lost 5 bases and the J segment 6 bases; nucleotides outside the gene matches: 6. The CDR3 loop spans 13 amino acids. Germline V gene sequence: CDR1 SNHLY, CDR2 FYNNEI. The CDR3 bases are TGTGCCAGCAGTTACAGGGGAAGAAATGGCTACACCTTC. It is translated as CASSYRGRNGYTF. Complete variable domain (other parts from reference TRBV2 and TRBJ1-2): EPEVTQTPSHQVTQMGQEVILRCVPISNHLYFYWYRQILGQKVEFLVSFYNNEISEKSEIFDDQFSVERPDGSNFTLKIRSTKLEDSAMYFCASSYRGRNGYTFGSGTRLTVV.

The genes are TRBV5-5 and TRBJ2-3; D is unclear. Germline CDR1 reads SGHKS; CDR2 reads YYEKEE (reference sequence). V was shortened by 1 base and J by 5 bases, with 5 bases between the two germline ends. This CDR3 contains 12 residues. The CDR3, as DNA: TGTGCCAGCAGCTTGAATCGAGATACGCAGTATTTT. Its translation: CASSLNRDTQYF.

This clone was picked up a small number of times. This rearrangement joins TRBV7-9 to TRBJ2-3; TRBD2 matches at 7 bases. The V and J ends lost 5 bases and 7 bases, in that order; junction bases with no gene match: 9. Germline assignment: CDR1 SEHNR and CDR2 FQNEAQ (reference sequence). The CDR3 covers 14 residues. CDR3 sequence reads: CASSPPGGGNTQYF. As DNA, the CDR3 is TGTGCCAGCAGCCCTCCCGGGGGAGGGAATACGCAGTATTTT. The full variable domain, with the rest looked up from reference TRBV7-9 and TRBJ2-3, is DTGVSQNPRHKITKRGQNVTFRCDPISEHNRLYWYRQTLGQGPEFLTYFQNEAQLEKSRLLSDRFSAERPKGSFSTLEIQRTEQGDSAMYLCASSPPGGGNTQYFGPGTRLTVL.

This chain uses TRBV15 with TRBJ1-2; D might be TRBD1 (6 bases). Germline V gives CDR1 LNHNV, CDR2 YYDKDF (reference sequence). This CDR3 has 15 residues. Trimming cost V 0 bases and J 7 bases, with 15 bases left between them. CDR3 amino acids: CATSRDLGGLSGYTF. CDR3 sequence (DNA): TGTGCCACCAGCAGAGATCTTGGGGGCCTCTCTGGCTACACCTTC.

The genes are TRBV6-6 and TRBJ2-1, with D possibly matching TRBD2 (5 bases). Germline V gives CDR1 MNHNY, CDR2 SVGAGI (reference sequence). The CDR3 is made up of 15 amino acids. V was clipped by 2 bases and J by 6 bases, with 14 bases between them. The CDR3 coding sequence is TGTGCCAGCAGTTACCAGGCTAGCAAAGGCAATGAGCAGTTCTTC. Its translation is CASSYQASKGNEQFF.

The chain carries TRBV5-1 and TRBJ1-4, with 9 bases lining up with TRBD1. The V and J ends lost 3 bases and 8 bases, in that order; junction bases with no gene match: 5. The CDR3 extends over 14 amino acids. The germline V gene has CDR1 SGHRS and CDR2 YFSETQ. The CDR3 spells CASSSRTGEEKLFF. CDR3 DNA sequence: TGCGCCAGCAGCTCCCGGACAGGGGAAGAAAAACTGTTTTTT.

CDR3 loop: CASSLQRDRVRFRYQETQYF. The CDR3 DNA is TGTGCCAGCAGTTTACAAAGGGACAGGGTAAGGTTTCGTTACCAAGAGACCCAGTACTTC. This chain links TRBV28 with TRBJ2-5; 9 bases map to TRBD1. This CDR3 comprises 20 residues. Per germline, CDR1 MDHEN and CDR2 SYDVKM. The ends lost 2 bases at V and 0 bases at J; junction bases unmatched: 16.

V and J are TRBV20-1 and TRBJ2-5; D gene ambiguous. Germline V CDR1 and CDR2: DFQATT, SNEGSKA (reference sequence). The CDR3 totals 12 residues. The germline V and J ends were trimmed by 3 bases and 0 bases, with 5 bases remaining between them. CDR3: CSASPYQETQYF. CDR3 DNA: TGCAGTGCTAGTCCATACCAAGAGACCCAGTACTTC.

The chain recombines TRBV11-3 with TRBJ2-7; tentative D call: TRBD1 (6 bases). The CDR3 length is 13 residues. Germline V lookup: CDR1 SGHNT, CDR2 YENEEA. Deletions cut 5 bases from V and 3 bases from J, with 11 bases between. CDR3 in amino acids: CASSQGRFYEQYF. The CDR3 DNA is TGTGCCAGCAGCCAGGGGCGCTTCTACGAGCAGTACTTC.

The chain joins TRBV19 to TRBJ2-2; TRBD1 might be the D (6 bases). V shed 5 bases and J shed 3 bases, with 22 bases lying between them. Germline CDR1 reads LNHDA; CDR2 reads SQIVND (reference sequence). CDR3 length equals 18 residues. CDR3 sequence reads: CASSLKGTPRRDTGELFF. CDR3 DNA sequence: TGTGCCAGTAGTCTTAAGGGGACACCTAGACGGGACACCGGGGAGCTGTTTTTT.

V and J are TRBV5-1 and TRBJ2-2; 14 bases agree with TRBD2. With V trimmed by 6 bases and J by 6 bases, 10 bases remained unmatched. Germline loops: CDR1 SGHRS, CDR2 YFSETQ. The CDR3 totals 17 residues. CDR3 in DNA: TGCGCCAGCACCGTCATCGGACTAGCGGGAGGAGCCGGGGAGCTGTTTTTT. It yields the protein CASTVIGLAGGAGELFF.

V gene TRBV2 combines with J gene TRBJ2-3, with TRBD2 identical over 9 bases. Trimming at V came to 4 bases and at J to 5 bases, leaving 4 bases not matched to a gene. The CDR3 has 14 residues. Germline-derived CDR1 and CDR2 are SNHLY and FYNNEI. The CDR3 region is CASSGGLAVDTQYF. DNA for the CDR3: TGTGCCAGCAGTGGGGGACTAGCAGTAGATACGCAGTATTTT.

The chain joins TRBV30 to TRBJ2-3; tentative D call: TRBD1 (6 bases). CDR3 length equals 13 residues. Germline values: CDR1 GTSNPN, CDR2 SVGIG (reference sequence). V lost 6 bases and J lost 2, with 12 bases in between. In DNA form, the CDR3 reads TGTGCCTGCTCGACAGGCTACACAGATACGCAGTATTTT. Translation gives CACSTGYTDTQYF.

The V call is TRBV7-9, the J call TRBJ2-3; D gene unclear. Germline V gives CDR1 SEHNR, CDR2 FQNEAQ (reference sequence). Trimming pared 1 base from V and 2 bases from J, leaving 10 bases between. The CDR3 extends over 15 amino acids. The CDR3 nucleotides are TGTGCCAGCAGCTTAGGCGGAATATACACAGATACGCAGTATTTT. Amino acid sequence: CASSLGGIYTDTQYF.

The chain links TRBV12-3 or TRBV12-4 to TRBJ2-7, with TRBD2 matching over 7 bases. This CDR3 contains 12 residues. V was clipped by 5 bases and J by 9 bases; unmatched bases: 7. The CDR3 DNA reads TGTGCCAGCAGTAGGGGAAGGGAGGGGCAGTACTTC. Translation: CASSRGREGQYF.

This chain joins TRBV24-1 and TRBJ1-2; 8 bases match TRBD1. The germline V gene encodes CDR1 KGHDR and CDR2 SFDVKD. CDR3 length: 13 amino acids. V lost 4 bases to trimming and J lost 8 bases; unmatched junction nucleotides: 5. The CDR3 bases are TGTGCCACCAGTGAGGATGGGACAGGAGGCTACACCTTC. This translates into CATSEDGTGGYTF.

This clone has only a few counts. For the CDR3, the DNA is TGTGCCAGCGCCCGCTTTCGGGCAGGGTCCAATTCACCCCTCCACTTT. This sequence encodes CASARFRAGSNSPLHF. V and J are TRBV9 and TRBJ1-6, with D possibly matching TRBD1 (5 bases). The V end was cut by 7 bases, the J end by 7 bases, with 21 bases between. The CDR3 is made up of 16 amino acids. Germline V gene data show CDR1 as SGDLS and CDR2 as YYNGEE.

This rearrangement joins TRBV28 to TRBJ1-4; D is unresolved. Germline assignment: CDR1 MDHEN and CDR2 SYDVKM. The CDR3 has 16 residues. Trimming removed 8 bases from V and 4 bases from J, with 20 bases in between. CDR3 nucleotide sequence: TGTGCCAGCGCGCCCCTGGGCCTCGAATATAATGAAAAACTGTTTTTT. Translation: CASAPLGLEYNEKLFF.

The chain employs TRBV5-4 and TRBJ2-1; 8 positions agree with TRBD1. This CDR3 is built from 16 residues. The ends lost 7 bases at V and 1 base at J; junction bases unmatched: 10. CDR1 is SGHNT and CDR2 is YYREEE in the germline V gene (reference sequence). The CDR3 here is CASYPGGGYSYNEQFF. The CDR3 bases are TGTGCCAGCTACCCAGGGGGCGGATATTCCTACAATGAGCAGTTCTTC.

The rearrangement links TRBV6-2 or TRBV6-3 to TRBJ2-3, with a possible D match to TRBD2 (6 bases). V lost 6 bases and J lost 4, with 14 bases in between. Per the germline V gene, CDR1 is MNHEY and CDR2 is SVGEGT. The CDR3 covers 14 residues. The CDR3 reads CASSLWEVSDTQYF. The CDR3, as DNA: TGTGCCAGCAGCCTCTGGGAGGTTTCAGATACGCAGTATTTT.

This clone was counted a single time. The rearrangement uses TRBV14 and TRBJ2-2; D is perhaps TRBD2 (7 bases). Germline V CDR1 and CDR2: SGHDN, FVKESK. Trimming took off 3 bases at V and 3 bases at J, with 14 bases between the two ends. The CDR3 contains 16 residues. The CDR3 sequence: CASSHPRGADTGELFF. DNA of the CDR3: TGTGCCAGCAGCCACCCCCGGGGGGCGGACACCGGGGAGCTGTTTTTT.

V is TRBV7-2 and J is TRBJ2-4; 8 positions match TRBD2. This CDR3 is 14 amino acids long. Germline loops: CDR1 SGHTA, CDR2 FQGNSA. Trimming cost V 9 bases and J 2 bases; bases outside gene matches: 6. CDR3 amino acids: CASGPGGPKNIQYF. The CDR3 coding sequence is TGTGCCAGTGGTCCGGGAGGGCCCAAAAACATTCAGTACTTC. Together with reference TRBV7-2 and TRBJ2-4, the CDR3 gives the full variable domain: GAGVSQSPSNKVTEKGKDVELRCDPISGHTALYWYRQSLGQGLEFLIYFQGNSAPDKSGLPSDRFSAERTGGSVSTLTIQRTQQEDSAVYLCASGPGGPKNIQYFGAGTRLSVL.

This chain joins TRBV28 and TRBJ2-7, with D perhaps matching TRBD1 (5 bases). The V end lost 8 bases, the J end lost 3 bases, and 14 bases lay between the germline ends. The CDR3 extends over 13 amino acids. In germline, CDR1 is MDHEN, CDR2 SYDVKM. CDR3: CASRSTDHYEQYF. CDR3 DNA sequence: TGTGCCAGCCGGTCGACAGACCACTACGAGCAGTACTTC.

The J gene is TRBJ2-7, the V gene TRBV6-2 or TRBV6-3; 7 nucleotides agree with TRBD1. The germline CDR1 and CDR2 sequences are MNHEY and SVGEGT. The CDR3 runs to 16 residues. The V and J ends lost 2 bases and 3 bases, in that order; junction bases with no gene match: 10. The CDR3 nucleotides are TGTGCCAGCAGTTACGCAAGGGGACAGACTTACTACGAGCAGTACTTC. It specifies CASSYARGQTYYEQYF.

The chain recombines TRBV3-1 (or the pseudogene TRBV3-2) with TRBJ1-1, with D possibly TRBD1 on 6 matching bases. Germline-derived CDR1 and CDR2 are LGHDT and YNNKEL (reference sequence). The CDR3 covers 13 residues. V lost 4 bases, J lost 3 bases, and 9 bases lay in between. In DNA, the CDR3 is TGTGCCAGCAGCCGGAAGGGGGACACTGAAGCTTTCTTT. As protein: CASSRKGDTEAFF.

A few counts support this clone. The J gene is TRBJ1-5, the V gene TRBV21-1. TRBV21-1 is noted as a pseudogene. CDR3 length: 14 amino acids. CDR3 nucleotide sequence: TGTGCCAGCAGCGGGTGGAGTAGCAATCAGCCCCAGCATTTT. Translation: CASSGWSSNQPQHF.

V is TRBV4-2 and J is TRBJ2-3; 12 positions match TRBD2. The trim removed 3 bases at V and 4 bases at J, leaving 5 bases unmatched. The CDR3 has 16 residues. CDR1 is LGHNA, CDR2 YNFKEQ, per germline. CDR3 in amino acids: CASSHLLAGGADTQYF. CDR3 nucleotides: TGTGCCAGCAGCCATCTACTAGCGGGAGGTGCAGATACGCAGTATTTT.

The chain combines TRBV4-3 with TRBJ2-1; D is possibly TRBD1 (5 bases). Germline CDR1 LGHNA, CDR2 YSLEER. Trimming removed 3 bases from V and 10 bases from J, with 13 bases in between. The CDR3 extends over 13 amino acids. In nucleotides, the CDR3 is TGCGCCAGCAGCCACACTGGGGCGGAGGAGCAGTTCTTC. Its translation: CASSHTGAEEQFF.